This T cell receptor (beta chain) derives from a study of T cell repertoires in cytomegalovirus infection. Study background: Researchers turned to recently identified HLA-C-restricted CMV epitopes as well as well-studied HLA-B-restricted ones. Study observations and caveats: There were HLA-C-restricted CMV-specific TCR beta clonotypes dominating the ex vivo response. Cumulative frequency of public TCR beta families picked out carriers of CMV plus the relevant HLA.

Trimming took 1 base from V and 2 from J, leaving 11 bases between them. The germline CDR1 and CDR2 sequences are SGHTA and FQGNSA. The CDR3 loop spans 15 amino acids. This clonotype was counted only a few times. What it recognizes is unknown. TCRdb processed the reads anew with MiXCR; each CDR3 protein has one entry. The table shows 450,000 to 650,000 distinct CDR3 sequences, with around 40% occurring only once. The clonotype comes from a human donor in good health (CMV status not recorded). Some clones in this sample may be carry-over from other donors' samples. The chain joins TRBV7-2 to TRBJ2-5, with D possibly being TRBD2 (6 bases). The input for sequencing was cultured PBMCs, taken from culture after CMV antigen stimulation. CDR3 nucleotide sequence: TGTGCCAGCAGCTTAGTCCCCGGGGGACAAGAGACCCAGTACTTC. Translated, it gives CASSLVPGGQETQYF.